These T cell receptor beta chains were read from a single sample in a study of blood T cell repertoires in COVID-19. Method: immunoSEQ multiplex PCR; TCRdb's copy keeps in-frame clones and lacks some. The table shows tens of thousands of clones, with roughly nine tenths occurring only once. The sample taken for sequencing was peripheral blood. The receptors were gathered from a man aged 55 to 70 with active COVID-19. Both conserved end residues are part of each CDR3. A D gene is named only where the DNA matches it firmly. Clone size, where shown, is once, few, many, or a class for clones that have expanded.

V: TRBV20-1; size: .; J: TRBJ2-7; D: .; CDR3: CSAVGGEQYF; DNA: TGCAGTGCTGTTGGAGGCGAGCAGTACTTC
V: TRBV30; size: .; J: TRBJ2-2; D: .; CDR3: CAWIGVQGRLNTGELFF; DNA: TGTGCCTGGATTGGGGTGCAGGGGCGATTGAACACCGGGGAGCTGTTTTTT
V: TRBV23-1; size: .; J: TRBJ1-1; D: .; CDR3: CASKLAGMNTEAFF; DNA: TGCGCCAGCAAGCTCGCGGGAATGAACACTGAAGCTTTCTTT
V: TRBV7-9; size: .; J: TRBJ1-4; D: TRBD1; CDR3: CASSLDVGRGELFF; DNA: TGTGCCAGCAGCTTAGATGTCGGCAGGGGGGAACTGTTTTTT
V: TRBV27; size: .; J: TRBJ1-6; D: TRBD1; CDR3: CASKTGGNSPLHF; DNA: TGTGCCAGCAAGACAGGGGGGAATTCACCCCTCCACTTT
V: TRBV28; size: .; J: TRBJ1-2; D: TRBD1; CDR3: CASSSKTTGGVGGYTF; DNA: TGTGCCAGCAGTTCCAAAACAACAGGGGGCGTGGGTGGCTACACCTTC
V: TRBV6-2/TRBV6-3; size: .; J: TRBJ2-2; D: TRBD1; CDR3: CASSSAGGQVTGELFF; DNA: TGTGCCAGCAGTTCCGCAGGGGGCCAAGTAACCGGGGAGCTGTTTTTT
V: TRBV18; size: .; J: TRBJ1-2; D: .; CDR3: CASSSSTGANYGYTF; DNA: TGTGCCAGCTCATCCTCGACAGGCGCTAACTATGGCTACACCTTC
V: TRBV20-1; size: .; J: TRBJ1-1; D: .; CDR3: CSARDTEAFF; DNA: TGCAGTGCTCGGGACACTGAAGCTTTCTTT
V: TRBV5-1; size: .; J: TRBJ2-3; D: .; CDR3: CASTYPSWRDTGSSTDTQYF; DNA: TGCGCCAGCACCTACCCATCGTGGCGAGACACAGGCTCAAGCACAGATACGCAGTATTTT
V: TRBV11-3; size: .; J: TRBJ2-7; D: TRBD2; CDR3: CASSLGGRGDEQYF; DNA: TGTGCCAGCAGCTTAGGTGGGAGGGGAGACGAGCAGTACTTC
V: TRBV28; size: .; J: TRBJ1-5; D: .; CDR3: CASNQGAENQPQHF; DNA: TGTGCCAGCAATCAAGGGGCGGAAAATCAGCCCCAGCATTTT
V: TRBV18; size: .; J: TRBJ2-1; D: TRBD2; CDR3: CASSIAGGSYNEQFF; DNA: TGTGCCAGCTCAATAGCGGGAGGTTCCTACAATGAGCAGTTCTTC
V: TRBV29-1; size: .; J: TRBJ1-2; D: TRBD1; CDR3: CSDTTGRGYTF; DNA: TGCAGCGACACGACAGGGCGAGGCTACACCTTC
V: TRBV5-1; size: few; J: TRBJ2-7; D: .; CDR3: CASSPNPRGSTYEQYF; DNA: TGCGCCAGCAGCCCTAATCCCAGGGGATCGACCTACGAGCAGTACTTC
V: TRBV9; size: .; J: TRBJ2-2; D: .; CDR3: CASSVSRGTGELFF; DNA: TGTGCCAGCAGCGTATCCCGGGGCACCGGGGAGCTGTTTTTT
V: TRBV7-8; size: .; J: TRBJ2-7; D: .; CDR3: CASSLDRVTGEQYF; DNA: TGTGCCAGCAGCTTAGACAGGGTAACGGGGGAGCAGTACTTC
V: TRBV2; size: .; J: TRBJ2-7; D: TRBD1; CDR3: CASGKGASYEQYF; DNA: TGTGCCAGCGGAAAGGGGGCCTCCTACGAGCAGTACTTC
V: TRBV5-1; size: .; J: TRBJ2-5; D: .; CDR3: CASSWNGETQYF; DNA: TGCGCCAGCAGCTGGAACGGGGAGACCCAGTACTTC
V: TRBV27; size: .; J: TRBJ2-1; D: TRBD2; CDR3: CASSLAGLAGGPNEQFF; DNA: TGTGCCAGCAGTTTGGCGGGACTAGCGGGAGGGCCGAATGAGCAGTTCTTC
V: TRBV3-1/TRBV3-2; size: .; J: TRBJ1-3; D: .; CDR3: CASSQDSYGNTIYF; DNA: TGTGCCAGCAGCCAAGACAGTTATGGAAACACCATATATTTT
V: TRBV5-1; size: .; J: TRBJ2-3; D: TRBD1; CDR3: CASNPGQGVADTQYF; DNA: TGCGCCAGCAACCCGGGACAGGGCGTCGCAGATACGCAGTATTTT
V: TRBV6-6; size: .; J: TRBJ2-1; D: .; CDR3: CASSPFWSGSSYNEQFF; DNA: TGTGCCAGCAGTCCCTTCTGGTCGGGGAGCTCCTACAATGAGCAGTTCTTC
V: TRBV5-6; size: .; J: TRBJ1-1; D: .; CDR3: CANRRTRQEAFF; DNA: TGTGCCAACCGGCGAACAAGACAAGAAGCTTTCTTT
V: TRBV6-2/TRBV6-3; size: .; J: TRBJ2-5; D: TRBD1; CDR3: CASSPDRDQETQYF; DNA: TGTGCCAGCAGTCCAGACAGGGATCAAGAGACCCAGTACTTC
V: TRBV6-5; size: .; J: TRBJ2-2; D: .; CDR3: CASRTGNTGELFF; DNA: TGTGCCAGCAGGACAGGGAACACCGGGGAGCTGTTTTTT
V: TRBV9; size: .; J: TRBJ2-5; D: TRBD1; CDR3: CASSALGTEGETQYF; DNA: TGTGCCAGCAGCGCCTTAGGGACAGAGGGGGAGACCCAGTACTTC
V: TRBV27; size: .; J: TRBJ1-1; D: .; CDR3: CASSLRGAYTEAFF; DNA: TGTGCCAGCAGTTTACGGGGGGCTTATACTGAAGCTTTCTTT
V: TRBV29-1; size: once; J: TRBJ2-3; D: TRBD2; CDR3: CSSDSGNTDTQYF; DNA: TGCAGCTCCGATAGCGGGAACACAGATACGCAGTATTTT
V: TRBV2; size: .; J: TRBJ2-5; D: TRBD1; CDR3: CASSASYGQGDQETQYF; DNA: TGTGCCAGCAGTGCCTCATACGGACAGGGGGATCAAGAGACCCAGTACTTC
V: TRBV24-1; size: .; J: TRBJ2-3; D: TRBD2; CDR3: CATSDRLAGAAGDTQYF; DNA: TGTGCCACCAGTGATCGACTAGCGGGAGCCGCTGGAGATACGCAGTATTTT
V: TRBV5-1; size: .; J: TRBJ2-2; D: TRBD2; CDR3: CASSRLAGVDTGELFF; DNA: TGCGCCAGCAGCAGACTAGCGGGAGTAGACACCGGGGAGCTGTTTTTT
V: TRBV4-1; size: once; J: TRBJ1-6; D: .; CDR3: CASSQERGGSPLHF; DNA: TGCGCCAGCAGCCAAGAGCGCGGGGGGTCACCCCTCCACTTT
V: TRBV6-5; size: .; J: TRBJ1-2; D: TRBD1; CDR3: CASSYSDRDYGYTF; DNA: TGTGCCAGCAGTTACTCGGACAGGGACTATGGCTACACCTTC
V: TRBV7-9; size: once; J: TRBJ2-1; D: TRBD1; CDR3: CASSLYRGDEQFF; DNA: TGTGCCAGCAGCTTATACAGGGGTGATGAGCAGTTCTTC
V: TRBV4-3; size: .; J: TRBJ2-7; D: .; CDR3: CASSQAGGRGEQYF; DNA: TGCGCCAGCAGCCAGGCCGGGGGGCGCGGCGAGCAGTACTTC
V: TRBV21-1; size: .; J: TRBJ1-2; D: .; CDR3: CASSKPGQGTYGYTF; DNA: TGTGCCAGCAGCAAACCGGGACAGGGGACCTATGGCTACACCTTC
V: TRBV10-3; size: .; J: TRBJ2-5; D: TRBD2; CDR3: CAISEFPSGKATQYF; DNA: TGTGCCATCAGTGAGTTTCCTAGCGGGAAGGCGACCCAGTACTTC
V: TRBV7-2; size: .; J: TRBJ2-1; D: .; CDR3: CASSLGAASGRGNEQFF; DNA: TGTGCCAGCAGCTTAGGGGCTGCTAGCGGTAGGGGGAATGAGCAGTTCTTC
V: TRBV27; size: .; J: TRBJ1-1; D: .; CDR3: CASLGGGTEAFF; DNA: TGTGCCAGCCTTGGCGGGGGCACTGAAGCTTTCTTT
V: TRBV19; size: .; J: TRBJ1-1; D: .; CDR3: CASSKNTEAFF; DNA: TGTGCCAGTTCCAAGAACACTGAAGCTTTCTTT
V: TRBV28; size: .; J: TRBJ2-1; D: TRBD1; CDR3: CASRGQGANEQFF; DNA: TGTGCCAGCAGGGGACAGGGGGCAAATGAGCAGTTCTTC
V: TRBV6-2/TRBV6-3; size: .; J: TRBJ2-5; D: .; CDR3: CASSYWRGKETQYF; DNA: TGTGCCAGCAGTTATTGGAGAGGCAAAGAGACCCAGTACTTC
V: TRBV5-1; size: .; J: TRBJ1-1; D: TRBD1; CDR3: CASSLGGTGTGTEAFF; DNA: TGCGCCAGCAGCTTGGGGGGGACAGGGACGGGCACTGAAGCTTTCTTT
V: TRBV6-5; size: .; J: TRBJ2-7; D: TRBD2; CDR3: CASSFSLAGPAYEQYF; DNA: TGTGCCAGCAGTTTCTCACTAGCGGGGCCCGCCTACGAGCAGTACTTC
V: TRBV28; size: .; J: TRBJ2-1; D: TRBD2; CDR3: CASSLSNFAGGTYNEQFF; DNA: TGTGCCAGCAGTCTCTCTAACTTTGCGGGAGGGACCTACAATGAGCAGTTCTTC
V: TRBV11-2; size: .; J: TRBJ2-7; D: .; CDR3: CASSLGRYEQYF; DNA: TGTGCCAGCAGCTTAGGGAGATACGAGCAGTACTTC
V: TRBV7-2; size: .; J: TRBJ2-5; D: TRBD2; CDR3: CASSLTSGRWETQYF; DNA: TGTGCCAGCAGCTTAACTAGCGGGAGGTGGGAGACCCAGTACTTC
V: TRBV19; size: .; J: TRBJ2-7; D: .; CDR3: CASSIGGLSSEQYF; DNA: TGTGCCAGTAGTATAGGAGGACTATCGTCCGAGCAGTACTTC
V: TRBV5-1; size: .; J: TRBJ2-3; D: .; CDR3: CASSLAGTDTQYF; DNA: TGCGCCAGCAGCCTGGCCGGCACAGATACGCAGTATTTT
V: TRBV12-3/TRBV12-4; size: .; J: TRBJ2-3; D: .; CDR3: CASSPLPDTQYF; DNA: TGTGCCAGCAGTCCACTCCCAGATACGCAGTATTTT
V: TRBV27; size: .; J: TRBJ2-5; D: .; CDR3: CASWGPRTQYF; DNA: TGTGCCAGCTGGGGGCCGAGGACCCAGTACTTC
V: TRBV5-6; size: .; J: TRBJ1-1; D: TRBD1; CDR3: CASSLGGQSEAFF; DNA: TGTGCCAGCAGCTTGGGGGGACAGTCTGAAGCTTTCTTT
V: TRBV7-3; size: .; J: TRBJ2-7; D: TRBD2; CDR3: CASSLDPSGREQYF; DNA: TGTGCCAGCAGCTTAGATCCTAGCGGGCGCGAGCAGTACTTC
V: TRBV5-4; size: .; J: TRBJ2-3; D: .; CDR3: CASSPYTDTQYF; DNA: TGTGCCAGCAGCCCCTACACAGATACGCAGTATTTT
V: TRBV5-1; size: .; J: TRBJ2-7; D: TRBD1; CDR3: CASSPGGTGSYEQYF; DNA: TGCGCCAGCAGCCCTGGTGGGACAGGGTCCTACGAGCAGTACTTC
V: TRBV28; size: .; J: TRBJ1-4; D: .; CDR3: CASSEGGTNEKLFF; DNA: TGTGCCAGCAGCGAGGGGGGGACTAATGAAAAACTGTTTTTT